Listed here is a single T cell receptor beta chain. Its antigen remains unknown. V gave up 5 bases and J gave up 7 bases; unmatched junction bases: 10. Germline CDR1 MDHEN, CDR2 SYDVKM. The CDR3 covers 14 residues. These data are taken from a study of T cell responses to AZD1222 COVID-19 vaccine. Study-wide results and limits: There were mostly white British donors and more females than males, and clonal diversity was possibly underestimated.

Using immunoSEQ multiplex PCR, the repertoire was profiled, and TCRdb retains in-frame clones only, with some absent. The sample lists approximately 110,000 clones, roughly 90% occurring once. Source: peripheral blood, taken 28 days after the second AZD1222 dose. The source of this sequence is an adult who received the AZD1222 COVID-19 vaccine. The gene calls are TRBV28 and TRBJ1-2, with 7 nucleotides matching TRBD1. The DNA for the CDR3 is TGTGCCAGCAGTCGAAACAGGGGAGGGAGTGGCTACACCTTC. This encodes CASSRNRGGSGYTF.